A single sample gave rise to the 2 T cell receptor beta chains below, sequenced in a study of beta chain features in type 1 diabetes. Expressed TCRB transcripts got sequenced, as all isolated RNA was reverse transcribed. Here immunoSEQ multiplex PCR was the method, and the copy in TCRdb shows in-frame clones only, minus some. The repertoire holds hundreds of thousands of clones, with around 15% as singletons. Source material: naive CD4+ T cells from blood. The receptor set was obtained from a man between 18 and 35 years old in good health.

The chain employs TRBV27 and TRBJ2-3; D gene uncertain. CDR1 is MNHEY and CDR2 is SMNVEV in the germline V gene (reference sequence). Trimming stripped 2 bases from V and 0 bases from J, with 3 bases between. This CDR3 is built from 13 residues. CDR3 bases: TGTGCCAGCAGTTTAATCAGCACAGATACGCAGTATTTT. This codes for CASSLISTDTQYF.

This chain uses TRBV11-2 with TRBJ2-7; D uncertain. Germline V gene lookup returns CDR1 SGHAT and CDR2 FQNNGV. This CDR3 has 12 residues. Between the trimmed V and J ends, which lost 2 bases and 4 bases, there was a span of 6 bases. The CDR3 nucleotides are TGTGCCAGCAGCTTAAATGGGTACGAGCAGTACTTC. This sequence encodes CASSLNGYEQYF.